This entry lists 30 T cell receptor beta chains sequenced from one sample in a study of cytomegalovirus exposure and HLA in healthy donors. It was with 60 Vbeta and 13 Jbeta primers that the PCR ran. Here immunoSEQ multiplex PCR was the method, and the copy in TCRdb shows in-frame clones only, minus some. The table lists approximately 160,000 clones, about four fifths of them singletons. The sample consisted of PBMCs. The receptors were sampled from a male donor in good health and CMV-seropositive.

The CDR3 sequence is CSVAGSPAEKLFF. The CDR3 DNA is TGCAGCGTGGCGGGATCGCCGGCTGAAAAACTGTTTTTT. The chain joins TRBV29-1 to TRBJ1-4; no firm D call. CDR3 length: 13 amino acids. V lost 6 bases to trimming and J lost 7 bases, with 15 bases between them. From germline, CDR1 is SQVTM and CDR2 ANQGSEA. The whole variable domain, remainder taken from reference TRBV29-1 and TRBJ1-4, is SAVISQKPSRDICQRGTSLTIQCQVDSQVTMMFWYRQQPGQSLTLIATANQGSEATYESGFVIDKFPISRPNLTFSTLTVSNMSPEDSSIYLCSVAGSPAEKLFFGSGTQLSVL.

This clone has just a few counts. The genes are TRBV19 and TRBJ1-4; 7 bases agree with TRBD1. This CDR3 comprises 15 residues. V was clipped by 5 bases and J by 11 bases; unmatched bases: 14. Looked up from germline, CDR1 is LNHDA and CDR2 is SQIVND (reference sequence). The CDR3 reads CASSGDRASEYKLFF. CDR3 DNA: TGTGCCAGTAGTGGAGACAGGGCCTCCGAATATAAACTGTTTTTT.

This sequence joins TRBV11-3 and TRBJ2-1, with a tentative D call TRBD1 (7 bases). The CDR3 runs 16 residues. The V gene lost 1 base and the J gene lost 3 bases, with 13 bases spanning the gap. CDR1 and CDR2 from the germline V gene are SGHNT and YENEEA. The CDR3 here is CASSLGGDRIYNEQFF. The CDR3 DNA sequence: TGTGCCAGCAGCTTAGGGGGGGACAGAATCTACAATGAGCAGTTCTTC.

This rearrangement joins TRBV19 to TRBJ2-1, with 10 bases identical to TRBD2. The CDR3 runs to 15 residues. CDR1 and CDR2 from the germline V gene are LNHDA and SQIVND (reference sequence). The junction had 9 bases not matched to a gene; V was cut back by 5 bases and J by 8 bases. The CDR3 bases are TGTGCCAGTAGTCTCCAAGCGGGGGGGCGGTATGAGCAGTTCTTC. Translation: CASSLQAGGRYEQFF. The full variable domain, its missing parts supplied by reference TRBV19 and TRBJ2-1, is DGGITQSPKYLFRKEGQNVTLSCEQNLNHDAMYWYRQDPGQGLRLIYYSQIVNDFQKGDIAEGYSVSREKKESFPLTVTSAQKNPTAFYLCASSLQAGGRYEQFFGPGTRLTVL.

This chain links TRBV20-1 with TRBJ1-5; D perhaps matches TRBD1 (5 bases). CDR1 and CDR2 (germline): DFQATT, SNEGSKA (reference sequence). The CDR3 covers 11 residues. Trimming shortened V by 6 bases and J by 6 bases, and 9 bases separated the two germline ends. DNA of the CDR3: TGCAGTGCCGGGAGGGGTCAGCCCCAGCATTTT. It translates to CSAGRGQPQHF.

The genes are TRBV6-5 and TRBJ1-1; no clear D gene. The CDR3 totals 14 residues. Germline loops: CDR1 MNHEY, CDR2 SVGAGI. Trimming left V 6 bases short and J 3 bases short, with 14 bases between. CDR3 region: CASRIQRRDTEAFF. The CDR3 DNA sequence: TGTGCCAGCAGGATACAGAGGCGGGACACTGAAGCTTTCTTT.

The chain joins TRBV10-1 to TRBJ2-7; D might be TRBD2 (6 bases). The V end was cut by 2 bases, the J end by 3 bases, with 11 bases between. Germline CDR1 and CDR2: WNHNN and SYGVQD (reference sequence). CDR3 size: 14 residues. CDR3 sequence reads: CASSEGGEGYEQYF. The CDR3 DNA sequence: TGCGCCAGCAGTGAGGGAGGGGAAGGCTACGAGCAGTACTTC.

This chain uses TRBV30 with TRBJ1-2, with 8 bases lining up with TRBD1. Trimming took 6 bases from V and 6 from J; bases not matched to a gene: 6. Germline loops: CDR1 GTSNPN, CDR2 SVGIG (reference sequence). The CDR3 extends over 12 amino acids. CDR3 region: CACPRTGHGYTF. The DNA for the CDR3 is TGTGCCTGCCCCAGGACAGGGCATGGCTACACCTTC.

This clone was detected only once. This chain links TRBV5-1 with TRBJ2-2; 7 bases agree with TRBD1. This CDR3 contains 15 residues. Germline CDR1 SGHRS, CDR2 YFSETQ. Germline trimming cut 7 bases from V and 10 bases from J; bases unmatched to any gene: 16. In DNA, the CDR3 is TGCGCCAGCGGTGTTAGACAGGGCGGCGCCGAGGAGCTGTTTTTT. As protein: CASGVRQGGAEELFF.

This chain joins TRBV9 and TRBJ2-3, with TRBD2 matching over 11 bases. V shed 5 bases, J shed 8 bases, and the junction held 16 bases outside the gene matches. The length of the CDR3 is 17 residues. CDR1 is SGDLS, CDR2 YYNGEE, per germline. CDR3 sequence (DNA): TGTGCCAGCAGTGGCTCCGGGACTAGCGGACATAGGGGTACGCAGTATTTT. Its translation: CASSGSGTSGHRGTQYF.

The gene calls are TRBV4-2 and TRBJ2-5; 13 nucleotides match TRBD2. The trim removed 1 base at V and 0 bases at J, leaving 5 bases unmatched. CDR1 and CDR2 from the germline V gene are LGHNA and YNFKEQ. The CDR3 has 18 residues. The CDR3 nucleotides read TGTGCCAGCAGCCAAGGACTGACTAGCGGGGGGTACCAAGAGACCCAGTACTTC. Encoded protein: CASSQGLTSGGYQETQYF.

Turning to this clone: Given a far larger clone just one base away, this is likely a sequencing read error. This rearrangement joins TRBV7-9 to TRBJ2-2; the match to TRBD2 covers 7 bases. The length of the CDR3 is 18 residues. J gave up 3 bases and V 1 base, and 11 bases lay outside the gene matches. CDR1 and CDR2 from the germline V gene are SEHNR and FQNEAQ (reference sequence). Here the CDR3 reads CASSLGEAGNPYTGELFF. DNA of the CDR3: TGTGCCAGCAGCTTAGGTGAAGCGGGGAACCCTTACACCGGGGAGCTGTTTTTT.

This clone was picked up a small number of times. The V and J genes are TRBV6-1 and TRBJ1-5; tentatively, D is TRBD1 (6 bases). Per the germline V gene, CDR1 is MNHNS and CDR2 is SASEGT. V was shortened by 5 bases and J by 8 bases, with 10 bases between the two germline ends. The CDR3 has 12 amino acids. The CDR3 loop is CASSLHREPQHF. The DNA for the CDR3 is TGTGCCAGCAGTCTCCACAGGGAGCCCCAGCATTTT.

There are a few counts of this clone. This sequence joins TRBV2 and TRBJ1-1, with a possible D match to TRBD1 (6 bases). The CDR3 totals 16 residues. Germline CDR1 reads SNHLY; CDR2 reads FYNNEI. The ends were cut back, 5 bases at V and 0 bases at J, with 16 bases in the middle. The CDR3 spells CASSKPGQLMNTEAFF. The CDR3, as DNA: TGTGCCAGCAGTAAACCGGGACAACTCATGAACACTGAAGCTTTCTTT.

This chain joins TRBV7-2 and TRBJ1-1, with TRBD1 identical over 8 bases. The V gene end was trimmed by 0 bases and the J gene end by 9 bases; junction bases not matched to a gene: 6. Germline CDR1 reads SGHTA; CDR2 reads FQGNSA. The CDR3 spans 14 residues. The CDR3, as DNA: TGTGCCAGCAGCTTAGCACAGGGGGGTCTTCAAGCTTTCTTT. Translating gives CASSLAQGGLQAFF.

In this sample, this clone turned up once. The junction differs from germline at one of its ends, possibly a read error. The chain couples TRBV6-1 to TRBJ2-1; D might be TRBD1 (7 bases). CDR1 MNHNS and CDR2 SASEGT come from the germline V gene. CDR3 length: 13 residues. The chain's CDR3 is CASREGGGGEQFF. CDR3 DNA: TGTGCCAGCAGGGAAGGAGGGGGCGGTGAGCAGTTCTTC.

This chain connects TRBV5-1 to TRBJ2-7; D ambiguous. In germline, CDR1 is SGHRS, CDR2 YFSETQ. The CDR3 has 12 amino acids. V lost 2 bases and J lost 4, with 7 bases in between. DNA of the CDR3: TGCGCCAGCAGCTTCGCCGGGTACGAGCAGTACTTC. It codes for CASSFAGYEQYF.

This chain's CDR3 is CASSGGQGYEKLFF. The CDR3 DNA sequence: TGTGCCAGCAGCGGCGGACAGGGGTATGAAAAACTGTTTTTT. The V call is TRBV6-6, the J call TRBJ1-4; 9 nucleotides line up with TRBD1. The junction had 5 bases not matched to a gene; V was cut back by 6 bases and J by 6 bases. The CDR3 totals 14 residues. Germline V lookup: CDR1 MNHNY, CDR2 SVGAGI (reference sequence).

On this clone: Distinct nucleotide sequences in the sample also encode this CDR3. The rearrangement uses TRBV29-1 and TRBJ2-2, with a tentative D call TRBD1 (6 bases). V shed 7 bases and J shed 0 bases, with 12 bases lying between them. This CDR3 comprises 14 residues. The germline CDR1 and CDR2 sequences are SQVTM and ANQGSEA. The CDR3 reads CSALTGSNTGELFF. As DNA, the CDR3 is TGCAGCGCCTTGACAGGCTCGAACACCGGGGAGCTGTTTTTT.

The genes are TRBV4-1 and TRBJ1-2; 8 bases match TRBD1. This CDR3 region has 15 residues. From germline, CDR1 is MGHRA and CDR2 YSYEKL. V shed 5 bases, J shed 0 bases, and the junction held 5 bases outside the gene matches. The CDR3 sequence is CASSDRGFANYGYTF. The CDR3 coding sequence is TGCGCCAGCAGCGACAGGGGTTTCGCTAACTATGGCTACACCTTC.

The J gene is TRBJ2-3, the V gene TRBV4-1, with D possibly being TRBD1 (7 bases). Germline lookup yields CDR1 MGHRA and CDR2 YSYEKL. The CDR3 is made up of 16 amino acids. V lost 3 bases to trimming and J lost 0 bases, with 13 bases between them. In DNA form, the CDR3 reads TGCGCCAGCAGCCAGCAGGGGGGACCTAGCACAGATACGCAGTATTTT. The encoded protein is CASSQQGGPSTDTQYF.

As DNA, the CDR3 is TGTGCCAGCGGAGAGACAGGGGCCATCTCTGGAAACACCATATATTTT. It encodes CASGETGAISGNTIYF. This chain uses TRBV6-4 with TRBJ1-3; 8 nucleotides line up with TRBD1. The V and J ends lost 8 bases and 0 bases, in that order; junction bases with no gene match: 9. CDR3 size: 16 residues. The germline CDR1 and CDR2 sequences are MRHNA and SNTAGT.

The gene calls are TRBV5-1 and TRBJ2-3; TRBD2 is a possible D gene (7 bases). Germline V gene lookup returns CDR1 SGHRS and CDR2 YFSETQ. Trimming cost V 0 bases and J 2 bases, with 13 bases left between them. This CDR3 has 16 amino acids. In nucleotides, the CDR3 is TGCGCCAGCAGCTTGGGAGGGGGGGGCTCCACAGATACGCAGTATTTT. Its translation is CASSLGGGGSTDTQYF. Full variable domain (rest looked up from reference TRBV5-1 and TRBJ2-3): KAGVTQTPRYLIKTRGQQVTLSCSPISGHRSVSWYQQTPGQGLQFLFEYFSETQRNKGNFPGRFSGRQFSNSRSEMNVSTLELGDSALYLCASSLGGGGSTDTQYFGPGTRLTVL.

The chain links TRBV5-4 to TRBJ2-1; 15 nucleotides align to TRBD2. Germline-derived CDR1 and CDR2 are SGHNT and YYREEE (reference sequence). V was clipped by 3 bases and J by 0 bases; unmatched bases: 7. The CDR3 runs 19 residues. The DNA of the CDR3 is TGTGCCAGCAGCTCGGGGACTAGCGGGGGGCCTAGCTCCTACAATGAGCAGTTCTTC. Amino acids: CASSSGTSGGPSSYNEQFF.

The V gene is TRBV6-5, the J gene TRBJ1-6; D unresolved. The V gene's germline CDR1 is MNHEY and CDR2 SVGAGI. This CDR3 comprises 13 residues. The V and J ends lost 4 bases and 11 bases respectively, with 12 bases between them. For the CDR3, the DNA is TGTGCCAGCAGTTCCCTCCAACCAGCACCCCTCCACTTT. It yields the protein CASSSLQPAPLHF.

V gene TRBV5-5 combines with J gene TRBJ2-1; TRBD2 is a possible D gene (5 bases). The V gene lost 0 bases and the J gene lost 6 bases, with 22 bases spanning the gap. CDR1 SGHKS and CDR2 YYEKEE come from the germline V gene (reference sequence). The CDR3 is made up of 18 amino acids. In nucleotides, the CDR3 is TGTGCCAGCAGCTTGGTGTCTAGCTTATGGTTTTGGGCCAATGAGCAGTTCTTC. The encoded protein is CASSLVSSLWFWANEQFF. The variable domain in full, with the rest retrieved from reference TRBV5-5 and TRBJ2-1, is DAGVTQSPTHLIKTRGQQVTLRCSPISGHKSVSWYQQVLGQGPQFIFQYYEKEERGRGNFPDRFSARQFPNYSSELNVNALLLGDSALYLCASSLVSSLWFWANEQFFGPGTRLTVL.

The CDR3 bases are TGTGCCAGTAGTATAGACCATGGCAGGGCTTATGGCTACACCTTC. This translates into CASSIDHGRAYGYTF. This rearrangement joins TRBV19 to TRBJ1-2; D possibly corresponds to TRBD1 (5 bases). This CDR3 spans 15 amino acids. Germline assignment: CDR1 LNHDA and CDR2 SQIVND (reference sequence). Between the trimmed V and J ends, which lost 0 bases and 5 bases, there was a span of 13 bases.

The J gene is TRBJ1-3, the V gene TRBV9; 10 positions agree with TRBD1. The ends lost 7 bases at V and 4 bases at J; junction bases unmatched: 2. Germline-derived CDR1 and CDR2 are SGDLS and YYNGEE. This CDR3 is built from 13 residues. The CDR3 reads CASGGQGGNTIYF. CDR3 DNA: TGTGCCAGCGGGGGACAGGGGGGAAACACCATATATTTT.

This clone was seen a single time. J is TRBJ2-1 and V is TRBV9, with D maybe TRBD2 (6 bases). Trimming pared 3 bases from V and 8 bases from J, leaving 12 bases between. Germline V gene lookup returns CDR1 SGDLS and CDR2 YYNGEE. The CDR3 sequence is 13 residues long. The CDR3 DNA is TGTGCCAGCAGCGGCGGAGGGGCCCATGAGCAGTTCTTC. As protein: CASSGGGAHEQFF.

V and J are TRBV4-2 and TRBJ2-6, with 8 nucleotides matching TRBD1. CDR1 and CDR2 from the germline V gene are LGHNA and YNFKEQ. Trimming took 2 bases from V and 2 from J; bases not matched to a gene: 2. The CDR3 is made up of 16 amino acids. CDR3 in amino acids: CASSQQTGAGANVLTF. In nucleotides, the CDR3 is TGTGCCAGCAGCCAACAGACAGGGGCTGGGGCCAACGTCCTGACTTTC.